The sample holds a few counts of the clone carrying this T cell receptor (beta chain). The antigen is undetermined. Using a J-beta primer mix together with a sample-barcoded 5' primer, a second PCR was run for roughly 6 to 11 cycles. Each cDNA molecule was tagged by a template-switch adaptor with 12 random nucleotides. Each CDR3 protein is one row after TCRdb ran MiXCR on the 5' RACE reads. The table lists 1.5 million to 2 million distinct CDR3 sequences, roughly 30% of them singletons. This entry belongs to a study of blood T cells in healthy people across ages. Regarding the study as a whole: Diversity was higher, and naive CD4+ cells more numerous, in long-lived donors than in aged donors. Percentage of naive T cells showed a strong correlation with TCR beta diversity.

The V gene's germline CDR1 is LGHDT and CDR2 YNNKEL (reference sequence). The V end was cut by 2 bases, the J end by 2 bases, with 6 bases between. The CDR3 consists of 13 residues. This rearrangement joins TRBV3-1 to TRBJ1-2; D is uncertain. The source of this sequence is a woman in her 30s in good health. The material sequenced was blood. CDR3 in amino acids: CASSQLTNYGYTF. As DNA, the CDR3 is TGTGCCAGCAGCCAACTTACAAACTATGGCTACACCTTC.